Sequencing of this TCR beta chain was carried out in a study of blood T cell repertoires in COVID-19 (TCRdb year 2020). The study in broad terms: Collaborator samples came from the United States, Italy and Spain and covered acute and convalescent phases of COVID-19. The prospective study material was composed of cDNA or gDNA derived from T cells, B-cell-depleted T cells, or PBMCs. The samples were drawn from two sources: the first 160 participants of the ongoing ImmuneRACE study, and over 950 subjects contributed by 6 global collaborators. Where available, HLA class I and class II types were obtained from metadata supplied by the sample provider rather than from assay-based typing. Subjects who had been exposed to COVID-19, were actively infected with it, or had recovered from it provided the deeply sampled blood TCRbeta repertoires that made up the dataset. Nearly every sample came with metadata listing a de-identified subject ID, COVID-19 status, age in years and sex. The repertoires were made available in a free public database intended to serve as a resource for research on the immune response to SARS-CoV-2. Broader findings and caveats from the paper: The amount of clinical and demographic metadata varied by source and participant and was provided uncurated.

On this clone: Its binding antigen is unknown. The record has no base qualities; no much larger clone is one base away.

Collaborating institutions collected whole blood in K2EDTA tubes following their own protocols. For TCRbeta analysis, collaborators shipped samples as frozen whole blood, isolated PBMCs, or DNA extracted from either of those sample types. Trimming takes 5 bases off V and 4 bases off J; junction bases not matched to a gene: 11. Via the germline V gene, CDR1 is SGHAT and CDR2 FQNNGV. Inclusive of the bounding cysteine and phenylalanine, the CDR3 is 15 residues long. The only DNA kept is the CDR3, 45 bases in frame from the first base. The immunoSEQ Assay, a bias-controlled multiplex PCR, was used to amplify TCRbeta CDR3 regions from genomic DNA. Turning to the authors' computational methods: Within the assay, amplification of reference gene primers was used to estimate how many nucleated cells each sample contained. To quantify the absolute abundance of each unique TCRbeta CDR3 rearrangement, sequence reads were collapsed and filtered. For each sample, productive Simpson clonality was calculated by taking the square root of Simpson's diversity index across productive rearrangements. TCRdb obtained this table from immuneACCESS and retained in-frame rearrangements with V and J assigned. These tables miss some clones; where compared with another copy, unresolved V genes account for less than half of the shortfall, and the remainder is unexplained. V, J and clone size are those of that table, while D and trimming were read from the DNA. The sample includes approximately 200,000 clones, with about 85% observed a single time. 2.9% of the sample is in the top ten clones.

The sequence joins TRBV11-2 to TRBJ2-7; TRBD1 matches 7 bases in the middle. The sequence was collected from a woman in her 30s with active or convalescent COVID-19. The sample comprised peripheral blood. The CDR3 reads as follows: CASSPVTGPRYEQYF. The DNA sequence is given as TGTGCCAGCAGCCCCGTGACAGGGCCTAGGTACGAGCAGTACTTC.